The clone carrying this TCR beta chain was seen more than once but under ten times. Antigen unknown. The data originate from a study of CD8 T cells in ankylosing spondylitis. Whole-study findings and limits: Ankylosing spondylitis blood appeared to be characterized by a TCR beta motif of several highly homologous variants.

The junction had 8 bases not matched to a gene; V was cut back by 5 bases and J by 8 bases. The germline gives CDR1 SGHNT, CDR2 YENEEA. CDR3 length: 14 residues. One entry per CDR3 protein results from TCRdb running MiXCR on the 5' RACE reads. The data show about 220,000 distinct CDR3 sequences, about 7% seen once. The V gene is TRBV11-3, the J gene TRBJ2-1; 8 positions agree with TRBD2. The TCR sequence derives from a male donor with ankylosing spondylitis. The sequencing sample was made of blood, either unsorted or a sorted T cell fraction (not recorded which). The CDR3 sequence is CASSPWSGGHEQFF. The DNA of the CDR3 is TGTGCCAGCAGCCCCTGGTCGGGGGGGCATGAGCAGTTCTTC.